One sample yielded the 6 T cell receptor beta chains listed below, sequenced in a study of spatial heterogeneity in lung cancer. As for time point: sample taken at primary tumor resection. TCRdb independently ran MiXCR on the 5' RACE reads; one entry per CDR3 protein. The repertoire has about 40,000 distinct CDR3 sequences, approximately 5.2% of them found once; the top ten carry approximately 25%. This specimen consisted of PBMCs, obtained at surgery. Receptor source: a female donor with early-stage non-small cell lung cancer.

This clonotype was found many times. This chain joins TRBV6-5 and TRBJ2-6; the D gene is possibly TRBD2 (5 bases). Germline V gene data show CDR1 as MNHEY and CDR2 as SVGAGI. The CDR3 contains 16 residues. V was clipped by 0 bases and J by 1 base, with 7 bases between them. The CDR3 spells CASSYSPGSGANVLTF. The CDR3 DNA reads TGTGCCAGCAGTTACTCTCCGGGGTCTGGGGCCAACGTCCTGACTTTC.

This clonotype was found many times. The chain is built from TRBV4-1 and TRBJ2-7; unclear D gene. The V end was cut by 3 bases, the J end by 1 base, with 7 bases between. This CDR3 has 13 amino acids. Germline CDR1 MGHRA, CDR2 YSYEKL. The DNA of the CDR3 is TGCGCCAGCAGCCAGGGGTCGTCCTACGAGCAGTACTTC. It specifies CASSQGSSYEQYF.

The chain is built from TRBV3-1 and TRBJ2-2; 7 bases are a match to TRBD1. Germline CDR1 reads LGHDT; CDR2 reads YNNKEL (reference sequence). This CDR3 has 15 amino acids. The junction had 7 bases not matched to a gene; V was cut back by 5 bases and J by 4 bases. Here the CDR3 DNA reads TGTGCCAGCAGCTTAGACAGGGCAACCACCGGGGAGCTGTTTTTT. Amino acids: CASSLDRATTGELFF.

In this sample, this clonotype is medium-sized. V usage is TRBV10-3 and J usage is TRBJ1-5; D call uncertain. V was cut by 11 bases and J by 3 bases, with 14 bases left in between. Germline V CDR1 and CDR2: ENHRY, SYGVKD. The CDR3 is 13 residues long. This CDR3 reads CAAGSENNQPQHF. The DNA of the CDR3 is TGTGCCGCCGGGTCGGAGAACAATCAGCCCCAGCATTTT.

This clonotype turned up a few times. CDR3 loop: CAWSVLGSTWDYTF. For the CDR3, the DNA is TGTGCCTGGAGTGTACTAGGGTCCACCTGGGACTACACCTTC. The gene calls are TRBV30 and TRBJ1-2; D unresolved. V lost 0 bases and J 10 bases, leaving 18 bases between the germline ends. There are 14 residues in the CDR3. Germline V CDR1 and CDR2: GTSNPN, SVGIG (reference sequence).

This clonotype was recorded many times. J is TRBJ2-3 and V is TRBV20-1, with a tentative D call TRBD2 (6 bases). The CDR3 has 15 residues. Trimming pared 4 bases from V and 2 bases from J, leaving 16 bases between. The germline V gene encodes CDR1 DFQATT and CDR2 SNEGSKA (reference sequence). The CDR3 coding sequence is TGCAGTGCTACCCGTTGGAGGGGCCCCACAGATACGCAGTATTTT. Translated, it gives CSATRWRGPTDTQYF.